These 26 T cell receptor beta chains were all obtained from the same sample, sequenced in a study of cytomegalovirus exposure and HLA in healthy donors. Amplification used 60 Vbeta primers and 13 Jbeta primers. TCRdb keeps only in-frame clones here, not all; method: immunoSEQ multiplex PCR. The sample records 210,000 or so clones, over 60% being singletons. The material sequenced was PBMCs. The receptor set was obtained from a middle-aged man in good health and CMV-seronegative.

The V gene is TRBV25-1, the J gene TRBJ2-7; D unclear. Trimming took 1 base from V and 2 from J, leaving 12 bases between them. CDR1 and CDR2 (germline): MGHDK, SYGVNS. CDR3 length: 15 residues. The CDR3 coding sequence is TGTGCCAGCAGTGAATCCGGCGGAAAGACCTACGAGCAGTACTTC. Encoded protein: CASSESGGKTYEQYF.

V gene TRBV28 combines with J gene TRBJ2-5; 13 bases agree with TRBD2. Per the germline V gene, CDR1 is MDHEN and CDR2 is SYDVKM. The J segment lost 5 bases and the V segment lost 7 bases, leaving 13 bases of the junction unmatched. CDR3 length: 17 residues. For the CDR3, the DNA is TGTGCCAGCATTAGAAGACTAGCGGGAGGTGAGGCGGAGACCCAGTACTTC. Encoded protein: CASIRRLAGGEAETQYF.

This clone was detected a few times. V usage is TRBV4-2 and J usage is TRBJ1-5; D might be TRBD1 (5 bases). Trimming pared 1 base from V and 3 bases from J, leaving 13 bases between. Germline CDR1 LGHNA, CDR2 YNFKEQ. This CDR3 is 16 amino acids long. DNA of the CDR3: TGTGCCAGCAGCCAAGTCGACAGAGGTAACAATCAGCCCCAGCATTTT. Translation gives CASSQVDRGNNQPQHF.

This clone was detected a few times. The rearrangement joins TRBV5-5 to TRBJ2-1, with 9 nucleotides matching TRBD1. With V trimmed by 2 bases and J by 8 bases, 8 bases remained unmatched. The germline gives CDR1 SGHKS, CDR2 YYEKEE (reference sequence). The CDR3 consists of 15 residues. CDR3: CASSFRTGDPDEQFF. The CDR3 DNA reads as TGTGCCAGCAGCTTCCGGACAGGGGACCCTGATGAGCAGTTCTTC.

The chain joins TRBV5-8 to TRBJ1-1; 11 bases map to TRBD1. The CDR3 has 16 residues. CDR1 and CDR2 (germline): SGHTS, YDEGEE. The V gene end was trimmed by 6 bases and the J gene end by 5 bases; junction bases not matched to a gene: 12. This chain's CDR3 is CASNVLEGQGVTEAFF. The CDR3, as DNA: TGTGCCAGCAACGTACTCGAGGGACAGGGGGTAACTGAAGCTTTCTTT.

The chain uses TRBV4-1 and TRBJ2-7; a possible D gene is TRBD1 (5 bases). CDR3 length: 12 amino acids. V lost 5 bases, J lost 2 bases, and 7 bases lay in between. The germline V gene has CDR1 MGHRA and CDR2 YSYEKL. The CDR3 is CASSGAPYEQYF. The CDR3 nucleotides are TGCGCCAGCAGCGGGGCCCCCTACGAGCAGTACTTC.

The CDR3 loop reads CASSLSPRLRTQYF. CDR3 DNA: TGTGCCAGCAGTTTATCCCCCCGGTTGCGGACCCAGTACTTC. The V call is TRBV27, the J call TRBJ2-5, with D uncertain. V dropped 0 bases and J dropped 7 bases, with 12 bases sitting between them. Per the germline V gene, CDR1 is MNHEY and CDR2 is SMNVEV (reference sequence). The length of the CDR3 is 14 residues.

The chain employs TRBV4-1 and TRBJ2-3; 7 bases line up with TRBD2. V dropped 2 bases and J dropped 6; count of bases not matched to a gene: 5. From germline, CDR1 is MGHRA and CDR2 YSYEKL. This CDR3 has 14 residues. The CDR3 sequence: CASSQYLAGDTQYF. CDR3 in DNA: TGCGCCAGCAGCCAATATTTAGCGGGCGATACGCAGTATTTT.

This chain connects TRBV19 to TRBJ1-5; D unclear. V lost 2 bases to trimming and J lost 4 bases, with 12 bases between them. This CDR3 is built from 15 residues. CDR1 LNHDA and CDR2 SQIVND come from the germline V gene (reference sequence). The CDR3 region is CASSIRGDGNQPQHF. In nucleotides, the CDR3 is TGTGCCAGTAGTATACGGGGAGACGGAAATCAGCCCCAGCATTTT.

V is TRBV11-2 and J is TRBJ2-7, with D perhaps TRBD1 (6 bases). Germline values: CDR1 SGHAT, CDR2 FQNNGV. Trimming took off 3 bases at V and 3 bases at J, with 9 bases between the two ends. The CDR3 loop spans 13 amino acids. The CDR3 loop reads CASSFDRNYEQYF. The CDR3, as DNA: TGTGCCAGCAGCTTTGACAGGAACTACGAGCAGTACTTC.

The CDR3 reads CASSPTSAYEQYF. In nucleotides, the CDR3 is TGTGCCAGCTCACCAACTAGCGCCTACGAGCAGTACTTC. The chain links TRBV18 to TRBJ2-7; 7 bases fit TRBD2. V shed 2 bases and J 2 bases; nucleotides not matched to a gene: 0. The CDR3 contains 13 residues. The germline gives CDR1 KGHSH, CDR2 LQKENI.

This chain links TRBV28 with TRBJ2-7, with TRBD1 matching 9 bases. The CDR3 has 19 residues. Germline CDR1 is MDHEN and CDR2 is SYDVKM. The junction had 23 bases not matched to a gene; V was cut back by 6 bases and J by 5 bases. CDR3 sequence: CASRPQPGQGWRGSDEQYF. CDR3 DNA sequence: TGTGCCAGCAGACCTCAGCCGGGACAGGGCTGGAGAGGGTCGGACGAGCAGTACTTC.

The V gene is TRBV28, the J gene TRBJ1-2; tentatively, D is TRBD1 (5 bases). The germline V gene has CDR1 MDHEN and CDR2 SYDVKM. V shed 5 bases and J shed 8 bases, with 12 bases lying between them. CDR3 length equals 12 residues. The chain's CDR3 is CASSRLTEGYTF. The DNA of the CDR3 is TGTGCCAGCAGTCGGCTGACAGAAGGCTACACCTTC.

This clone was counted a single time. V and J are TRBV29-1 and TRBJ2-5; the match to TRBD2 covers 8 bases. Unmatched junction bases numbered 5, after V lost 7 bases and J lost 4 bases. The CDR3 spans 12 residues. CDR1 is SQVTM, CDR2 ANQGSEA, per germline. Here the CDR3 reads CSGGTSSETQYF. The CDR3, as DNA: TGCAGCGGGGGGACTAGTTCAGAGACCCAGTACTTC. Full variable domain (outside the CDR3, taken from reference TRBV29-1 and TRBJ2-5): SAVISQKPSRDICQRGTSLTIQCQVDSQVTMMFWYRQQPGQSLTLIATANQGSEATYESGFVIDKFPISRPNLTFSTLTVSNMSPEDSSIYLCSGGTSSETQYFGPGTRLLVL.

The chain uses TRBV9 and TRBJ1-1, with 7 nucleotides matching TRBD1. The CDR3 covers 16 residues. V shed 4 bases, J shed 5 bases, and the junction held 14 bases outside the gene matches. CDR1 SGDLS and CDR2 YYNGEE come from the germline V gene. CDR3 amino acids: CASSRGDSYKRTEAFF. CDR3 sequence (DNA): TGTGCCAGCAGCAGAGGGGACAGCTATAAGAGGACTGAAGCTTTCTTT.

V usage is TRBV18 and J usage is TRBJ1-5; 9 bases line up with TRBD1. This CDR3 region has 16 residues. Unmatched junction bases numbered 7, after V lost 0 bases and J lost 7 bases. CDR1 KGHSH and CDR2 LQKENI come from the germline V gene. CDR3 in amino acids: CASSPPGRDREQPQHF. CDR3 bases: TGTGCCAGCTCACCACCGGGTAGGGACAGGGAACAGCCCCAGCATTTT.

This CDR3 is CASSPRGFGVNEQFF. The CDR3 coding sequence is TGTGCCAGCAGCCCGCGGGGGTTCGGGGTCAATGAGCAGTTCTTC. The chain couples TRBV14 to TRBJ2-1; 7 bases match TRBD2. CDR1 is SGHDN, CDR2 FVKESK, per germline. The V segment lost 4 bases and the J segment 6 bases; nucleotides outside the gene matches: 9. The CDR3 is 15 amino acids.

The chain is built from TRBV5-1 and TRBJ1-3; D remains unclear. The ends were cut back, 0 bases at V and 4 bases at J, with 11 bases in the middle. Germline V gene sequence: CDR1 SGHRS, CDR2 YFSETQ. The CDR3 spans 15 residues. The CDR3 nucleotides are TGCGCCAGCAGCTTGGGGGCGATTGGCGGAAACACCATATATTTT. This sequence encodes CASSLGAIGGNTIYF.

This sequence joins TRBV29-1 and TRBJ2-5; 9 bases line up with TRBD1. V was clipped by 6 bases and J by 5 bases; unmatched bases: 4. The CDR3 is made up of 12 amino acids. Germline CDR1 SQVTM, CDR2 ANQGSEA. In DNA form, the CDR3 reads TGCAGCGTCCGCACAGGGGGCGAGACCCAGTACTTC. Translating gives CSVRTGGETQYF.

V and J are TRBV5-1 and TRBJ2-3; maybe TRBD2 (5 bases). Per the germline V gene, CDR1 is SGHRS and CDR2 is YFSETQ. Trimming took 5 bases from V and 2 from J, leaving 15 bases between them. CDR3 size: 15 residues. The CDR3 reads CASSSSGPPTDTQYF. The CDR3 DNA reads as TGCGCCAGCAGTTCCAGCGGACCCCCCACAGATACGCAGTATTTT. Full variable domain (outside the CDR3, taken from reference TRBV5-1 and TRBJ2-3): KAGVTQTPRYLIKTRGQQVTLSCSPISGHRSVSWYQQTPGQGLQFLFEYFSETQRNKGNFPGRFSGRQFSNSRSEMNVSTLELGDSALYLCASSSSGPPTDTQYFGPGTRLTVL.

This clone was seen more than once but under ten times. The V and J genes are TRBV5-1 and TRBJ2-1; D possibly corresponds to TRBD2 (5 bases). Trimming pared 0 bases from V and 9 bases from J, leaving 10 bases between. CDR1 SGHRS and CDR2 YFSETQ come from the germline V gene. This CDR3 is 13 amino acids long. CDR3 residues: CASSLAGEFEQFF. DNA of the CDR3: TGCGCCAGCAGCTTGGCCGGGGAGTTTGAGCAGTTCTTC.

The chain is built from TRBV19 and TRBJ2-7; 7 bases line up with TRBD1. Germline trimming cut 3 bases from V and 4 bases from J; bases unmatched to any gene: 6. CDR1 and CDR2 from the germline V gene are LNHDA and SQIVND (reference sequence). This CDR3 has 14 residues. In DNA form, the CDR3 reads TGTGCCAGTAGTATTTCGGGACAGATATACGAGCAGTACTTC. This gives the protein CASSISGQIYEQYF.

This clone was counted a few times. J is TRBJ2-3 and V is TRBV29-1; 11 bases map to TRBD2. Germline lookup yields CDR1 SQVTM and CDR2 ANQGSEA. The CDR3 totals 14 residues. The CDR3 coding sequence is TGCAGAGGGGAACTAGCGGGAGTTTCAGATACGCAGTATTTT. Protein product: CRGELAGVSDTQYF.

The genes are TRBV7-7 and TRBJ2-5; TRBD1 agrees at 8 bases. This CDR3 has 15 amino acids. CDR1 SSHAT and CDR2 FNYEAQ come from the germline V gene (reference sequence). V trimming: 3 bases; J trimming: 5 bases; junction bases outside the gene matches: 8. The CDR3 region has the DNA TGTGCCAGCAGCTTGAGGACAGGGTCATCGGAGACCCAGTACTTC. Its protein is CASSLRTGSSETQYF.

The CDR3 is CASSPPPGRSGVSHEQFF. CDR3 sequence (DNA): TGTGCCAGCAGCCCACCTCCGGGGAGGAGCGGGGTGTCCCATGAGCAGTTCTTC. This rearrangement joins TRBV7-6 to TRBJ2-1; 7 positions agree with TRBD2. The CDR3 sequence is 18 residues long. V gave up 5 bases and J gave up 8 bases; unmatched junction bases: 21. CDR1 is SGHVS, CDR2 FNYEAQ, per germline.

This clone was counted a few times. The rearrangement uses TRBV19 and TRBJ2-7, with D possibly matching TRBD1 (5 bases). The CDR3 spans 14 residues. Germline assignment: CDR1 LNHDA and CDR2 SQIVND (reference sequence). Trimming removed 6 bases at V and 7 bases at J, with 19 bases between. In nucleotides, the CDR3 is TGTGCCAGTAGCAGGGATCGGATATCGAGGGAGCAGTACTTC. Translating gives CASSRDRISREQYF.